What follows is one T cell receptor (beta chain) and its context. Libraries were prepared by immunoSEQ multiplex PCR; TCRdb keeps only in-frame clonotypes and omits some of them. The sample lists some 130,000 clones, around 92% seen once, with roughly 2.1% in the top ten. This record belongs to a study of control samples from healthy donors and cancer patients. Per the germline V gene, CDR1 is LNHDA and CDR2 is SQIVND (reference sequence). The CDR3 contains 16 residues. Germline trimming cut 1 base from V and 8 bases from J; bases unmatched to any gene: 9. The chain joins TRBV19 to TRBJ1-4; 8 nucleotides match TRBD1. The sequenced sample consisted of blood. This sequence originates from a woman aged 45 to 65 in good health. Here the CDR3 DNA reads TGTGCCAGTAGTATAGTTGGCAGGGGGCGAGACGAAAAACTGTTTTTT. Its translation is CASSIVGRGRDEKLFF.